The entry below gives a single T cell receptor beta chain sequence along with its context. Its antigen is as yet unknown. A deep-level run was used for the assay. Clones were sequenced by immunoSEQ multiplex PCR, and TCRdb holds only the in-frame ones, with some missing. Found here are 500,000 to 550,000 clones, about 96% of them singletons; the top ten hold about 0.064%. This CDR3 has 12 amino acids. V was shortened by 4 bases and J by 6 bases, with 13 bases between the two germline ends. Germline-derived CDR1 and CDR2 are SQVTM and ANQGSEA. These data belong to a study of shared clonotypes between healthy human individuals. Study results and caveats: The naive CD4 repertoires of several donors were compared, and about 5% of clonotypes were shared.

Sequencing was performed on naive CD4+ T cells sorted from blood. Noted subset: CD45RA+ positively selected. This sequence was found in a woman in her 30s in good health. The chain is built from TRBV29-1 and TRBJ2-7; D is possibly TRBD2 (7 bases). The CDR3 DNA is TGCAGCGTTGTGGGGGGGGCGTTCGAGCAGTACTTC. As protein: CSVVGGAFEQYF.